One sample yielded the 21 T cell receptor beta chains listed below, sequenced in a study of blood T cell repertoires in COVID-19. Clones were read by immunoSEQ multiplex PCR, and TCRdb kept only the in-frame ones, dropping some. Of over 150,000 clones in the sample, approximately 84% are singletons; the top ten hold over 12%. The specimen sequenced was peripheral blood. All receptors come from a man aged 18 to 29 with active or convalescent COVID-19.

This clone was detected only a few times. V and J are TRBV2 and TRBJ2-3; unclear D gene. Germline lookup yields CDR1 SNHLY and CDR2 FYNNEI. The CDR3 consists of 14 residues. V dropped 3 bases and J dropped 4 bases, with 11 bases sitting between them. The CDR3 region is CASSDQVEADTQYF. The CDR3 nucleotides are TGTGCCAGCAGTGATCAGGTGGAAGCAGATACGCAGTATTTT. Full variable domain (outside the CDR3, taken from reference TRBV2 and TRBJ2-3): EPEVTQTPSHQVTQMGQEVILRCVPISNHLYFYWYRQILGQKVEFLVSFYNNEISEKSEIFDDQFSVERPDGSNFTLKIRSTKLEDSAMYFCASSDQVEADTQYFGPGTRLTVL.

The chain couples TRBV4-3 to TRBJ2-7; tentatively, D is TRBD1 (6 bases). The CDR3 is 14 amino acids. Looked up from germline, CDR1 is LGHNA and CDR2 is YSLEER. V shed 1 base and J shed 2 bases, with 9 bases lying between them. This CDR3 is CASSQVDSPYEQYF. The CDR3 bases are TGCGCCAGCAGCCAAGTGGACAGCCCCTACGAGCAGTACTTC.

About this clone: Given a much more abundant clone one base away, this may be a read error. The chain employs TRBV5-4 and TRBJ1-2; TRBD1 agrees at 7 bases. Germline trimming cut 0 bases from V and 4 bases from J; bases unmatched to any gene: 0. The CDR3 sequence is 13 residues long. In germline, CDR1 is SGHNT, CDR2 YYREEE (reference sequence). This chain's CDR3 is CASSLDRGYGYTF. CDR3 coding DNA: TGTGCCAGCAGCTTGGACAGGGGCTATGGCTACACCTTC.

V usage is TRBV6-6 and J usage is TRBJ2-7; D not certain. Trimming shortened V by 1 base and J by 0 bases, and 7 bases separated the two germline ends. Germline V lookup: CDR1 MNHNY, CDR2 SVGAGI (reference sequence). This CDR3 comprises 14 residues. CDR3 protein: CASSYFTSSYEQYF. The CDR3 DNA reads as TGTGCCAGCAGTTACTTTACTTCCTCCTACGAGCAGTACTTC.

The chain links TRBV6-5 to TRBJ1-5; tentative D call: TRBD1 (6 bases). V was pared by 7 bases and J by 7 bases, with 20 bases between. This CDR3 region has 15 residues. In germline, CDR1 is MNHEY, CDR2 SVGAGI. The CDR3 region is CASKPDRHLVQPQHF. DNA of the CDR3: TGTGCCAGCAAGCCGGACAGACACCTAGTGCAGCCCCAGCATTTT.

This clone showed up just a few times. The J gene is TRBJ2-2, the V gene TRBV5-1; TRBD2 agrees at 8 bases. This CDR3 has 14 amino acids. V dropped 6 bases and J dropped 5; count of bases not matched to a gene: 6. CDR1 is SGHRS, CDR2 YFSETQ, per germline. As DNA, the CDR3 is TGCGCCAGCACCCCGGGGGGGGTAACCGGGGAGCTGTTTTTT. Residues: CASTPGGVTGELFF.

The chain uses TRBV5-5 and TRBJ2-7, with a weak D call TRBD1 (6 bases). This CDR3 is 15 amino acids long. The V and J ends lost 4 bases and 3 bases respectively, with 17 bases between them. The germline CDR1 and CDR2 sequences are SGHKS and YYEKEE (reference sequence). The CDR3: CASSRGAGANYEQYF. CDR3 nucleotides: TGTGCCAGCAGCCGAGGGGCAGGGGCCAACTACGAGCAGTACTTC.

The chain is built from TRBV6-2 or TRBV6-3 and TRBJ1-1; the match to TRBD1 covers 10 bases. This CDR3 spans 16 amino acids. Germline CDR1 is MNHEY and CDR2 is SVGEGT. The V and J ends lost 5 bases and 0 bases, in that order; junction bases with no gene match: 6. The CDR3 spells CASSMTGGRMNTEAFF. DNA of the CDR3: TGTGCCAGCAGTATGACAGGGGGCCGGATGAACACTGAAGCTTTCTTT.

CDR3 residues: CASSSYRSLHEQYF. The CDR3, as DNA: TGTGCCAGCAGTTCTTACAGGAGCTTACACGAGCAGTACTTC. The chain has TRBV27 and TRBJ2-7; a possible D gene is TRBD1 (5 bases). CDR3 length: 14 residues. V was shortened by 4 bases and J by 5 bases, with 15 bases between the two germline ends. Germline CDR1 reads MNHEY; CDR2 reads SMNVEV (reference sequence).

J is TRBJ2-2 and V is TRBV20-1; 11 bases map to TRBD2. Germline V lookup: CDR1 DFQATT, CDR2 SNEGSKA (reference sequence). This CDR3 has 16 residues. J was trimmed by 0 bases and V by 3 bases; bases with no gene match: 3. This CDR3 is CSASGLAGSNTGELFF. The CDR3 DNA reads as TGCAGTGCTAGTGGACTAGCGGGCTCGAACACCGGGGAGCTGTTTTTT.

The rearrangement links TRBV6-4 to TRBJ2-5; D remains ambiguous. The CDR3 runs 12 residues. V was cut by 7 bases and J by 3 bases, with 9 bases left in between. CDR1 and CDR2 (germline): MRHNA, SNTAGT. The CDR3 loop is CASTTLKETQYF. In DNA form, the CDR3 reads TGTGCCAGCACGACTTTAAAAGAGACCCAGTACTTC.

This clone was observed a single time. The chain couples TRBV4-1 to TRBJ2-1, with 7 bases lining up with TRBD2. V dropped 0 bases and J dropped 3; count of bases not matched to a gene: 5. The CDR3 contains 16 residues. Germline-derived CDR1 and CDR2 are MGHRA and YSYEKL. This CDR3 is CASSQDGASGYNEQFF. The DNA of the CDR3 is TGCGCCAGCAGCCAAGATGGGGCTAGCGGCTACAATGAGCAGTTCTTC.

The chain recombines TRBV4-2 with TRBJ1-2; a possible D gene is TRBD1 (6 bases). CDR1 and CDR2 from the germline V gene are LGHNA and YNFKEQ. This CDR3 is 17 amino acids long. V lost 0 bases and J 8 bases, leaving 22 bases between the germline ends. The CDR3 DNA reads TGTGCCAGCAGCCAAGATGGGCGGACAGATAGGGGGACCGGCTACACCTTC. It codes for CASSQDGRTDRGTGYTF.

The chain uses TRBV2 and TRBJ2-1; 7 bases fit TRBD1. The trim removed 5 bases at V and 5 bases at J, leaving 9 bases unmatched. The length of the CDR3 is 15 residues. Germline V gene data show CDR1 as SNHLY and CDR2 as FYNNEI. CDR3 nucleotides: TGTGCCAGCAGTCTCGACAGGGCGATTCACAATGAGCAGTTCTTC. Its protein product is CASSLDRAIHNEQFF.

This clone was counted only a few times. This chain connects TRBV7-2 to TRBJ1-2; TRBD1 is a possible D gene (5 bases). Trimming cost V 2 bases and J 5 bases, with 15 bases left between them. The CDR3 is 15 residues long. In germline, CDR1 is SGHTA, CDR2 FQGNSA. The DNA of the CDR3 is TGTGCCAGCAGCTTAAAACTGGGGGGGGAATATGGCTACACCTTC. It yields the protein CASSLKLGGEYGYTF.

The chain combines TRBV28 with TRBJ2-7; D is possibly TRBD2 (5 bases). This CDR3 has 12 residues. Per the germline V gene, CDR1 is MDHEN and CDR2 is SYDVKM. The V end lost 5 bases, the J end lost 7 bases, and 12 bases lay between the germline ends. The CDR3 loop is CASSSGGWEQYF. The CDR3 DNA reads TGTGCCAGCAGTAGCGGTGGATGGGAGCAGTACTTC.

The chain carries TRBV6-6 and TRBJ1-6; D might be TRBD1 (5 bases). V dropped 5 bases and J dropped 5 bases, with 10 bases sitting between them. Germline CDR1 is MNHNY and CDR2 is SVGAGI (reference sequence). The CDR3 is 14 residues long. Here the CDR3 reads CASSHDRDNSPLHF. The CDR3 DNA sequence: TGTGCCAGCAGTCACGACAGAGATAATTCACCCCTCCACTTT.

V is TRBV4-2 and J is TRBJ1-5; 8 bases map to TRBD1. The length of the CDR3 is 15 residues. V dropped 0 bases and J dropped 7; count of bases not matched to a gene: 5. CDR1 is LGHNA, CDR2 YNFKEQ, per germline. The DNA of the CDR3 is TGTGCCAGCAGCCAAGATCCGGGACAGGCACAGCCCCAGCATTTT. Its protein is CASSQDPGQAQPQHF.

CDR3 loop: CATSREREAWNEQFF. CDR3 sequence (DNA): TGTGCCACCAGCAGAGAACGGGAGGCATGGAATGAGCAGTTCTTC. The V gene is TRBV15, the J gene TRBJ2-1, with TRBD2 identical over 7 bases. The CDR3 has 15 amino acids. Germline assignment: CDR1 LNHNV and CDR2 YYDKDF (reference sequence). Losses at the gene ends were 0 bases for V and 7 bases for J; bases not matched to a gene: 6.

The V and J genes are TRBV2 and TRBJ2-5; possibly TRBD2 for D (5 bases). The CDR3 is 14 residues long. V lost 5 bases, J lost 1 base, and 11 bases lay in between. The germline CDR1 and CDR2 sequences are SNHLY and FYNNEI. As DNA, the CDR3 is TGTGCCAGCAGTACCTTGCGGGTCCAAGAGACCCAGTACTTC. Its translation is CASSTLRVQETQYF.

The gene calls are TRBV19 and TRBJ1-2, with D unclear. Between the trimmed V and J ends, which lost 5 bases and 5 bases, there was a span of 21 bases. The CDR3 is made up of 16 amino acids. Germline CDR1 LNHDA, CDR2 SQIVND (reference sequence). CDR3 DNA: TGTGCCAGTAGTGCATATCGTGGTTGGTCAGTATATGGCTACACCTTC. It yields the protein CASSAYRGWSVYGYTF. Full variable domain (rest looked up from reference TRBV19 and TRBJ1-2): DGGITQSPKYLFRKEGQNVTLSCEQNLNHDAMYWYRQDPGQGLRLIYYSQIVNDFQKGDIAEGYSVSREKKESFPLTVTSAQKNPTAFYLCASSAYRGWSVYGYTFGSGTRLTVV.